This T cell receptor (beta chain) is from a study of STAT5B mutations in CD4+ large granular lymphocyte leukemia. Across the study: Healthy donors showed HLA-associated enrichment of the CDR3 'QG' motif.

How the authors handled the data: A productive frequency of 2.59 x 10-5 was the lowest detectable. Measured with immunoSEQ multiplex PCR; TCRdb has only the in-frame clones, and not every one. The V and J calls and clone size were taken over from that table, and D and trimming were inferred from the DNA. The repertoire consists of about 30,000 clones, with roughly three quarters occurring once and the leading ten covering 2% to 2.5%. Findings and caveats of the study: Patient CD4-sorted repertoires looked more clonal than healthy CD4+ repertoires, even without putative leukemic clones. Compared with healthy controls (2/35), patient top clones favored TRBV06 (8/27).

With regard to this clone: Its antigen is still unknown.

Germline-derived CDR1 and CDR2 are SGHAT and FQNNGV. The CDR3 contains 15 residues. After removal of 2 bases from V and 9 bases from J, the junction contained 12 bases not matched to a gene. Source material: CD4+ T cells from blood buffy coats. The TCR sequence derives from a human donor in good health. The rearrangement joins TRBV11-2 to TRBJ2-5; 7 bases are a match to TRBD2. The CDR3 DNA follows: TGTGCCAGCAGCTTATCCGCGACCGGGAGGTCGGCCCAGTACTTC. It encodes CASSLSATGRSAQYF.